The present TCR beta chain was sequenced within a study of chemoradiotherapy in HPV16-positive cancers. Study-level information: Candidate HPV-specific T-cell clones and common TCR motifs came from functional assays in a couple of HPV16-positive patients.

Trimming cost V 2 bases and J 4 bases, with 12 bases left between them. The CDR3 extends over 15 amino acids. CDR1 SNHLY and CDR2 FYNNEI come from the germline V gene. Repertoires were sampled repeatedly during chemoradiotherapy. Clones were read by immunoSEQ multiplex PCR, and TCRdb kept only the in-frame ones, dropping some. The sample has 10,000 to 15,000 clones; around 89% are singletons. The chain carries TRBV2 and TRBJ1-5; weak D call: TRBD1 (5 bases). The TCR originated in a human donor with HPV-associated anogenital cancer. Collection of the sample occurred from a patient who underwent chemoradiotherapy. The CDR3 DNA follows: TGTGCCAGCAGTGAATCCCGGACATCAAATCAGCCCCAGCATTTT. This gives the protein CASSESRTSNQPQHF. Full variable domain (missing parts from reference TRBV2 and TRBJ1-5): EPEVTQTPSHQVTQMGQEVILRCVPISNHLYFYWYRQILGQKVEFLVSFYNNEISEKSEIFDDQFSVERPDGSNFTLKIRSTKLEDSAMYFCASSESRTSNQPQHFGDGTRLSIL.